The 15 T cell receptor beta chains below come from one sample, sequenced in a study of T and B cells in COVID-19 patients. BIOMED2 TRB-A/B primer pools were used in multiplex TRB PCR. MiXCR was run by TCRdb on the multiplex PCR reads, yielding one entry per CDR3 protein. The sample contains approximately 11,000 distinct CDR3 sequences, 25% to 30% of which appear only once. Blood genomic DNA input for TRB amplification was about 250-550 ng. The specimen sequenced was blood. These receptor sequences come from a human donor who had recovered from COVID-19.

Note on this clonotype: A read error may account for a junction end that differs from germline. This chain links TRBV20-1 with TRBJ1-6; D is undetermined. CDR1 and CDR2 from the germline V gene are DFQATT and SNEGSKA (reference sequence). The CDR3 is made up of 17 amino acids. CDR3 in amino acids: CSAGDLMRGLANSPLHF. The DNA of the CDR3 is TGCAGTGCTGGAGACCTTATGCGGGGTCTCGCTAATTCACCCCTCCACTTT.

This clonotype qualifies as medium-sized. CDR3 residues: CASSLLGPLTGELFF. CDR3 DNA sequence: TGTGCCAGCAGCTTACTCGGGCCGCTGACCGGGGAGCTGTTTTTT. V is TRBV11-1 and J is TRBJ2-2; D remains ambiguous. V was pared by 2 bases and J by 5 bases, with 12 bases between. CDR1 is SGHAT, CDR2 FQDESV, per germline (reference sequence). The CDR3 is made up of 15 amino acids.

The chain is built from TRBV27 and TRBJ2-5; D is uncertain. From germline, CDR1 is MNHEY and CDR2 SMNVEV (reference sequence). The CDR3 covers 12 residues. V was trimmed by 8 bases and J by 4 bases, leaving 11 bases between them. The CDR3 here is CASGWVGETQYF. DNA for the CDR3: TGTGCCAGCGGGTGGGTGGGAGAGACCCAGTACTTC.

This clonotype was detected a few times. This rearrangement joins TRBV5-6 to TRBJ2-7; TRBD1 or TRBD2 may be the D gene (5 bases each). CDR1 and CDR2 (germline): SGHDT, YYEEEE. Trimming took off 4 bases at V and 0 bases at J, with 11 bases between the two ends. The CDR3 is 14 amino acids. The DNA of the CDR3 is TGTGCCAGCAGCCCGGGACCGAGCTCCTACGAGCAGTACTTC. This gives the protein CASSPGPSSYEQYF. The variable domain in full, with the rest retrieved from reference TRBV5-6 and TRBJ2-7, is DAGVTQSPTHLIKTRGQQVTLRCSPKSGHDTVSWYQQALGQGPQFIFQYYEEEERQRGNFPDRFSGHQFPNYSSELNVNALLLGDSALYLCASSPGPSSYEQYFGPGTRLTVT.

This clonotype was seen a few times. The chain links TRBV6-2 or TRBV6-3 to TRBJ2-7; 11 nucleotides match TRBD2. This CDR3 is built from 15 residues. CDR1 is MNHEY and CDR2 is SVGEGT in the germline V gene. The CDR3 protein is CASSAPGLADYGQYV. In nucleotides, the CDR3 is TGTGCCAGCAGTGCGCCGGGACTAGCGGACTACGGGCAGTACGTC.

This clonotype appeared many times. The chain has TRBV6-5 and TRBJ2-5; the D call may be TRBD1 or TRBD2 (6 bases each). The V and J ends lost 4 bases and 7 bases respectively, with 13 bases between them. Germline V lookup: CDR1 MNHEY, CDR2 SVGAGI. CDR3 length equals 13 residues. CDR3 bases: TGTGCCAGCAGTTCCCAGAGGGGGGCGACCCAGTACTTC. This gives the protein CASSSQRGATQYF.

J is TRBJ2-5 and V is TRBV11-1, with D unresolved. Trimming removed 3 bases from V and 5 bases from J, with 13 bases in between. Germline CDR1 and CDR2: SGHAT and FQDESV (reference sequence). The CDR3 spans 14 residues. DNA for the CDR3: TGTGCCAGCAGCTTCGGGCCCGTCGGGGAGACCCAGTACTTC. Encoded protein: CASSFGPVGETQYF.

This clonotype was seen a few times. The V call is TRBV12-3 or TRBV12-4, the J call TRBJ2-2, with 7 positions matching TRBD1. CDR3 length: 15 residues. With V trimmed by 5 bases and J by 0 bases, 3 bases remained unmatched. The CDR3 DNA follows: TGTGCCAGCAGTCCCGGGACAGCGAACACCGGGGAGCTGTTTTTT. This gives the protein CASSPGTANTGELFF.

This clonotype turned up a few times. CDR3 DNA: TGTGCCACCAGTGGCCCCACTAGCGGGAGGGCCCCCACCGGGGAGCTGTTTTTT. Encoded protein: CATSGPTSGRAPTGELFF. The rearrangement joins TRBV24-1 to TRBJ2-2, with 13 bases identical to TRBD2. J gave up 4 bases and V 5 bases, and 9 bases lay outside the gene matches. Germline V CDR1 and CDR2: KGHDR, SFDVKD. The CDR3 totals 18 residues.

This clonotype has a handful of counts. The rearrangement uses TRBV7-9 and TRBJ2-2, with 7 bases fitting TRBD1. The CDR3 runs to 16 residues. Germline CDR1 reads SEHNR; CDR2 reads FQNEAQ (reference sequence). The ends lost 2 bases at V and 0 bases at J; junction bases unmatched: 3. CDR3 bases: TGTGCCAGCAGCTTACCTGACAGGGCGAACACCGGGGAGCTGTTTTTT. Its protein product is CASSLPDRANTGELFF.

The chain uses TRBV6-5 and TRBJ1-2, with D perhaps TRBD1 (5 bases). Per germline, CDR1 MNHEY and CDR2 SVGAGI. This CDR3 region has 13 residues. V was clipped by 5 bases and J by 8 bases, with 15 bases between them. In nucleotides, the CDR3 is TGTGCCAGCAGTCGGGACCGACGCATAGGCTACACCTTC. Translation gives CASSRDRRIGYTF.

A few counts support this clonotype. The chain recombines TRBV6-2 or TRBV6-3 with TRBJ2-1, with TRBD1 matching 9 bases. Germline trimming cut 4 bases from V and 3 bases from J; bases unmatched to any gene: 16. The CDR3 consists of 19 residues. Germline V lookup: CDR1 MNHEY, CDR2 SVGEGT. The CDR3 reads CASSSLRGRGQGRYNEQFF. Written as DNA, the CDR3 is TGTGCCAGCAGTTCCCTACGCGGTAGAGGACAGGGGCGCTACAATGAGCAGTTCTTC.

This clonotype is medium-sized within its sample. The CDR3 loop is CASSLGQGFYEQYF. Here the CDR3 DNA reads TGTGCCAGCAGCTTAGGCCAGGGGTTCTACGAGCAGTACTTC. This sequence joins TRBV7-6 and TRBJ2-7; D possibly corresponds to TRBD1 (6 bases). Germline V lookup: CDR1 SGHVS, CDR2 FNYEAQ. The CDR3 loop spans 14 amino acids. V was shortened by 1 base and J by 3 bases, with 10 bases between the two germline ends.

The chain is built from TRBV12-3 or TRBV12-4 and TRBJ1-2; TRBD1 matches 9 bases. The CDR3 loop spans 13 amino acids. V lost 2 bases, J lost 6 bases, and 1 base stayed unmatched. Written as DNA, the CDR3 is TGTGCCAGCAGTTTAACAGGGGGCAATGGCTACACCTTC. It translates to CASSLTGGNGYTF.

This clonotype occurred a few times. The chain joins TRBV6-5 to TRBJ2-7; D is ambiguous. CDR3 length: 13 residues. Trimming removed 0 bases from V and 0 bases from J, with 3 bases in between. Germline CDR1 and CDR2: MNHEY and SVGAGI. The CDR3: CASSYSVSYEQYV. The CDR3 region has the DNA TGTGCCAGCAGTTACTCCGTCTCCTACGAGCAGTACGTC.